This T cell receptor (beta chain) was sequenced for a study of post-analysis software for immune sequencing data (dated by TCRdb to 2015 to 2017). General notes on the study: Relapsing-remitting, secondary progressive and progressive-relapsing multiple sclerosis were recorded as disease courses, and subtype annotation was lacking for some patients. A subset of samples was prepared in parallel using single-end sample barcoding, then pooled and co-amplified after Illumina adapter ligation. The patient repertoires were set against around ten previously published healthy control repertoires from donors whose ages ranged from roughly 6 to 25 years.

There are 14 amino acids in the CDR3, from cysteine to phenylalanine inclusive. Only CDR3 DNA remains: 42 bases, in frame from the first base. V is cut by 5 bases and J by 2 bases, and the space between the germline ends is 12 bases. Looking up the germline V gene (reference sequence) yields CDR1 DFQATT and CDR2 SNEGSKA. The library was generated by PCR. Sequencing relied on an Illumina HiSeq 2500. To reduce PCR and sequencing biases, unique molecular identifiers were built into the TCR beta cDNA libraries. Roughly 0.5 million cDNA molecules were obtained per 1 to 10 million input T cells, so each molecule approximated one T cell. The patient libraries were prepared and sequenced with the same protocol used for the earlier healthy control dataset. Within a given batch, samples were prepared together, multiplexed and sequenced on the same HiSeq lane. In the source study's methods: Raw barcoded reads were processed with MIGEC, and single-read molecular identifier groups were discarded before consensus assembly and CDR3 extraction. Clonotype tables were post-analysed with VDJtools, normalizing diversity by down-sampling all datasets to the smallest sample size. To correct batch-related cross-sample contamination, repertoire overlap clustering matched CDR3 amino acid sequences but not nucleotide sequences. TCRdb itself trimmed the public reads at Q25 with fastp, ran MiXCR and retained productive beta chains. For every CDR3 protein sequence, its rows merge into one entry that carries the most common genes and DNA. The V and J calls reflect TCRdb's pipeline rather than the authors' work. The sample table holds 550,000 to 700,000 distinct CDR3 sequences, of which 44% were seen once. 1.5% to 2% of the sample is taken by the ten largest.

To demonstrate the VDJtools post-analysis software, TCR beta repertoires were profiled from the peripheral blood of about 13 young patients with multiple sclerosis. The multiple sclerosis patients were children and adolescents between roughly 6 and 16 years of age. Details on this clonotype: The clone's antigen remains unknown. There are no base qualities to consult, and no much larger clone falls within one base.

Study-wide findings and limitations: Strong co-clustering of samples prepared in the same batch was shown by direct clustering with F measure, prompting a batch-effect correction. Compared with controls, multiple sclerosis patients had significantly lower normalized Chao1 diversity, a finding suggesting substantial peripheral T-cell clonal expansion. The multiple sclerosis patient group was slightly younger than the control group. Four to six TRBV segments, including TRBV5-6, TRBV5-1 and TRBV20-1, were significantly more frequent in patients than controls.

The receptor was isolated from a girl between 5 and 17 years old with multiple sclerosis. The chain is made from TRBV20-1 and TRBJ2-2, and possibly TRBD2, on 6 matching bases. The sequenced sample was blood. The encoded CDR3 is CSAFSGGNTGELFF. The nucleotide sequence is given as TGCAGTGCTTTTAGCGGAGGAAACACCGGGGAGCTGTTTTTT.